The present T cell receptor (beta chain) was sequenced within a study of regulatory T cells in long-lasting Graves disease. Sample time point: persistent/refractory GD, antithyroid drugs over 5 years with positive TRAb. The TCR library used RNA extracted from PBMCs. Germline trimming cut 9 bases from V and 5 bases from J; bases unmatched to any gene: 7. CDR1 is SNHLY, CDR2 FYNNEI, per germline. This CDR3 spans 14 amino acids. Broader study findings: Analysis covered peripheral blood alone, not thyroid tissue. TRBV28 was favored in persistent disease, as were TRBJ1-2 and TRBJ2-5. Persistent cases of Graves' showed reduced TCR diversity relative to newly diagnosed patients.

Arm-PCR of CDR3 regions and iRepertoire HTBI primers were the basis on which TCR beta libraries were built. TCRdb recomputed calls from the multiplex PCR reads with MiXCR, one row per CDR3 protein. The sample lists 350,000 to 500,000 distinct CDR3 sequences, 21% occurring once. At least ten counts were recorded for this clonotype. Antigen unknown. The source material was peripheral blood mononuclear cells (PBMCs), sampled when the disease was refractory, from a patient treated with antithyroid drugs. The TCR sequence derives from a female donor with Graves disease. The chain couples TRBV2 to TRBJ2-3, with 11 bases matching TRBD2. The CDR3 DNA reads as TGTGCCAGTCGACTAGCGGGAAAGGGAGATACGCAGTATTTT. As protein: CASRLAGKGDTQYF. The full variable domain, its missing parts supplied by reference TRBV2 and TRBJ2-3, is EPEVTQTPSHQVTQMGQEVILRCVPISNHLYFYWYRQILGQKVEFLVSFYNNEISEKSEIFDDQFSVERPDGSNFTLKIRSTKLEDSAMYFCASRLAGKGDTQYFGPGTRLTVL.